Shown below are 17 T cell receptor beta chains from a single sample sequenced in a study of blood T cells in healthy people across ages. For the second PCR, which ran for about 7 to 11 cycles, a sample-barcoded 5' primer and a J-beta primer mix were used. TCRdb analysed the 5' RACE reads with MiXCR anew, one entry per CDR3 protein. The sample lists 600,000 to 800,000 distinct CDR3 sequences; approximately 52% were seen once. Sequencing used blood. All receptors come from a woman aged 80 or over in good health.

This clonotype was counted ten times or more. V gene TRBV7-9 combines with J gene TRBJ2-7; 7 bases align to TRBD2. The germline CDR1 and CDR2 sequences are SEHNR and FQNEAQ (reference sequence). The CDR3 has 14 residues. V shed 5 bases, J shed 4 bases, and the junction held 8 bases outside the gene matches. CDR3 loop: CASSVSGIMYEQYF. The CDR3 DNA sequence: TGTGCCAGCAGCGTAAGCGGGATCATGTACGAGCAGTACTTC.

V gene TRBV7-2 combines with J gene TRBJ2-7, with D possibly being TRBD1 (6 bases). Germline V gene data show CDR1 as SGHTA and CDR2 as FQGNSA. Deletions cut 0 bases from V and 1 base from J, with 10 bases between. The CDR3 sequence is 15 residues long. The CDR3 bases are TGTGCCAGCAGCTTAGCTCCAGGGGAGTCCTACGAGCAGTACTTC. As protein: CASSLAPGESYEQYF. Full variable domain (missing parts from reference TRBV7-2 and TRBJ2-7): GAGVSQSPSNKVTEKGKDVELRCDPISGHTALYWYRQSLGQGLEFLIYFQGNSAPDKSGLPSDRFSAERTGGSVSTLTIQRTQQEDSAVYLCASSLAPGESYEQYFGPGTRLTVT.

In the case of this clonotype: This may be a read error: a much more frequent sequence differs by one nucleotide. The chain couples TRBV2 to TRBJ2-3; 7 bases match TRBD2. CDR3 length: 14 amino acids. Germline trimming cut 7 bases from V and 1 base from J; bases unmatched to any gene: 5. Per germline, CDR1 SNHLY and CDR2 FYNNEI. CDR3 amino acids: CASTPGGGTDTQYF. The CDR3 DNA sequence: TGTGCCAGCACACCGGGGGGAGGCACAGATACGCAGTATTTT.

CDR3 region: CASSLGWQDTQYF. The DNA for the CDR3 is TGTGCCAGCAGCTTAGGTTGGCAAGATACGCAGTATTTT. The chain couples TRBV7-2 to TRBJ2-3; D not certain. V dropped 1 base and J dropped 5 bases, with 7 bases sitting between them. CDR3 length: 13 amino acids. Germline values: CDR1 SGHTA, CDR2 FQGNSA. Looking up the rest from reference TRBV7-2 and TRBJ2-3 gives the full variable domain: GAGVSQSPSNKVTEKGKDVELRCDPISGHTALYWYRQSLGQGLEFLIYFQGNSAPDKSGLPSDRFSAERTGGSVSTLTIQRTQQEDSAVYLCASSLGWQDTQYFGPGTRLTVL.

This clonotype appeared a few times. CDR3: CASSPGWGGLGTDTQYF. In DNA, the CDR3 is TGTGCCAGCAGTCCTGGGTGGGGTGGGTTGGGCACAGATACGCAGTATTTT. The chain combines TRBV6-1 with TRBJ2-3, with D hard to call. The CDR3 consists of 17 residues. Germline CDR1 MNHNS, CDR2 SASEGT. With 5 bases removed from V and 1 base from J, the gap between germline ends came to 19 bases.

The chain combines TRBV29-1 with TRBJ2-5, with D perhaps TRBD2 (6 bases). Gene TRBJ2-7 matches the end of the DNA better, so the J call may be wrong. The CDR3 extends over 11 amino acids. Germline V lookup: CDR1 SQVTM, CDR2 ANQGSEA. This chain's CDR3 is CSVEAGVEQYF. The CDR3 DNA reads TGCAGCGTTGAAGCGGGGGTCGAGCAGTACTTC.

This clonotype was observed a few times. V gene TRBV7-9 combines with J gene TRBJ2-7, with D perhaps given as TRBD1 or TRBD2 (5 bases each). Germline V CDR1 and CDR2: SEHNR, FQNEAQ (reference sequence). The ends were cut back, 0 bases at V and 2 bases at J, with 8 bases in the middle. The CDR3 runs 14 residues. The DNA of the CDR3 is TGTGCCAGCAGCTTAGCTCTGGGACCCTACGAGCAGTACTTC. Amino acids: CASSLALGPYEQYF.

V gene TRBV7-2 combines with J gene TRBJ2-7, with D maybe TRBD2 (6 bases). The germline V and J ends were trimmed by 0 bases and 0 bases, with 9 bases remaining between them. Germline V gene sequence: CDR1 SGHTA, CDR2 FQGNSA. The CDR3 spans 15 residues. CDR3 sequence: CASSLARGSSYEQYF. CDR3 nucleotides: TGTGCCAGCAGCTTAGCGCGGGGCAGCTCCTACGAGCAGTACTTC. The variable domain in full, with the rest retrieved from reference TRBV7-2 and TRBJ2-7, is GAGVSQSPSNKVTEKGKDVELRCDPISGHTALYWYRQSLGQGLEFLIYFQGNSAPDKSGLPSDRFSAERTGGSVSTLTIQRTQQEDSAVYLCASSLARGSSYEQYFGPGTRLTVT.

Ten or more counts support this clonotype. J is TRBJ2-5 and V is TRBV5-1; possible D gene TRBD2, 6 bases. This CDR3 comprises 14 residues. V was clipped by 0 bases and J by 4 bases, with 10 bases between them. The V gene's germline CDR1 is SGHRS and CDR2 YFSETQ. The CDR3 region is CASSLVPGRETQYF. CDR3 DNA: TGCGCCAGCAGCTTGGTCCCCGGGAGAGAGACCCAGTACTTC.

This clonotype has ten or more counts. The chain combines TRBV20-1 with TRBJ1-2, with a weak D call TRBD1 (5 bases). The CDR3 loop spans 14 amino acids. V was clipped by 6 bases and J by 2 bases, with 16 bases between them. In germline, CDR1 is DFQATT, CDR2 SNEGSKA (reference sequence). CDR3: CSAPDGRDNYGYTF. In nucleotides, the CDR3 is TGCAGTGCGCCGGATGGCCGGGACAACTATGGCTACACCTTC.

This clonotype has a count of ten or more. The CDR3 loop reads CASSLSHRVGAEQYF. CDR3 DNA sequence: TGTGCCAGCAGTTTGTCCCACCGGGTGGGGGCCGAGCAGTACTTC. The chain links TRBV12-3 or TRBV12-4 to TRBJ2-7, with a possible D match to TRBD1 (6 bases). The CDR3 covers 15 residues. Trimming left V 3 bases short and J 6 bases short, with 18 bases between.

This clonotype appeared many times. J is TRBJ2-3 and V is TRBV5-1; TRBD1 agrees at 8 bases. Trimming at V came to 3 bases and at J to 3 bases, leaving 3 bases not matched to a gene. The CDR3 spans 14 residues. Germline assignment: CDR1 SGHRS and CDR2 YFSETQ. CDR3 in DNA: TGCGCCAGCAGCTGGAACAGGGGGACAGATACGCAGTATTTT. This gives the protein CASSWNRGTDTQYF.

Notes on this clonotype: A much larger clonotype is one base distant, so this may be a read error. This chain joins TRBV5-1 and TRBJ2-3; tentatively, D is TRBD1 (6 bases). The germline V gene has CDR1 SGHRS and CDR2 YFSETQ. The CDR3 totals 14 residues. CDR3 loop: CASNLGSWDNTEYF. Here the CDR3 DNA reads TGCGCCAGCAACCTGGGATCATGGGACAATACGGAGTATTTT.

This clonotype was seen ten or more times. The chain links TRBV9 to TRBJ2-1; D call uncertain. Germline CDR1 is SGDLS and CDR2 is YYNGEE. The CDR3 spans 15 residues. Trimming cost V 2 bases and J 0 bases, with 9 bases left between them. The CDR3 bases are TGTGCCAGCAGCGTTGGGATGGGCTCCTACAATGAGCAGTTCTTC. Protein sequence: CASSVGMGSYNEQFF. The complete variable domain, with remaining parts taken from reference TRBV9 and TRBJ2-1, reads DSGVTQTPKHLITATGQRVTLRCSPRSGDLSVYWYQQSLDQGLQFLIQYYNGEERAKGNILERFSAQQFPDLHSELNLSSLELGDSALYFCASSVGMGSYNEQFFGPGTRLTVL.

This sequence joins TRBV20-1 and TRBJ1-5; D is uncertain. Trimming shortened V by 6 bases and J by 0 bases, and 6 bases separated the two germline ends. Looked up from germline, CDR1 is DFQATT and CDR2 is SNEGSKA (reference sequence). This CDR3 is 12 amino acids long. For the CDR3, the DNA is TGCAGTGCCCTAGATAGCAATCAGCCCCAGCATTTT. It translates to CSALDSNQPQHF.

The rearrangement joins TRBV11-1 to TRBJ2-1, with D unresolved. Per germline, CDR1 SGHAT and CDR2 FQDESV (reference sequence). This CDR3 has 15 amino acids. Trimming took off 5 bases at V and 5 bases at J, with 16 bases between the two ends. The CDR3 loop reads CASSPRDARDNEQFF. The CDR3, as DNA: TGTGCCAGCAGCCCCCGCGATGCCAGAGACAATGAGCAGTTCTTC.

The genes are TRBV27 and TRBJ1-6; 8 bases align to TRBD1. V was clipped by 4 bases and J by 9 bases; unmatched bases: 17. CDR1 and CDR2 from the germline V gene are MNHEY and SMNVEV (reference sequence). The CDR3 consists of 18 residues. CDR3 in amino acids: CASSSLTGAMLGGSPLHF. The CDR3 DNA is TGTGCCAGCAGTTCACTGACAGGGGCAATGTTAGGCGGTTCACCCCTCCACTTT.